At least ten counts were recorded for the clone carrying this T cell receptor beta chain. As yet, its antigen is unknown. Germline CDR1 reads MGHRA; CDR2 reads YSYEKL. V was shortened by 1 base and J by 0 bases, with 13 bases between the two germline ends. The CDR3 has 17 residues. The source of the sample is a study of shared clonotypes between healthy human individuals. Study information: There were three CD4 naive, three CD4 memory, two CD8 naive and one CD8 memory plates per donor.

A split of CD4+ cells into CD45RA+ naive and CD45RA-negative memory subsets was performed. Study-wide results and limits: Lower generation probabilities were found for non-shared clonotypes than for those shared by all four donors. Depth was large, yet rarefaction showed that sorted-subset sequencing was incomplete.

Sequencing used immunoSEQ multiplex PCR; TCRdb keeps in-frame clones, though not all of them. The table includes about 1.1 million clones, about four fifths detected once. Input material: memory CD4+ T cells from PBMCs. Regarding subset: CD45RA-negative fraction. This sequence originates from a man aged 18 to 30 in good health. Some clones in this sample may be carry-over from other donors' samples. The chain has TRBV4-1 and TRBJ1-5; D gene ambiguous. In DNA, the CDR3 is TGCGCCAGCAGCCAAGCAAACATGGGATTTAGCAATCAGCCCCAGCATTTT. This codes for CASSQANMGFSNQPQHF.